The 3 T cell receptor beta chains reported below all come from one sample, sequenced in a study of graft-versus-host responses after intestinal transplantation. TCRdb's copy holds only in-frame clones and misses some; the assay was immunoSEQ multiplex PCR. Of under 50,000 clones listed, roughly 86% are singletons. The material sequenced was PBMCs, taken roughly 270 days after transplant. Source of these receptors: a human patient who received an intestinal transplant, so some T cells may come from the graft donor.

The chain uses TRBV19 and TRBJ1-4; TRBD1 might be the D (6 bases). The CDR3 has 14 amino acids. The germline CDR1 and CDR2 sequences are LNHDA and SQIVND (reference sequence). The ends were cut back, 1 base at V and 7 bases at J, with 10 bases in the middle. For the CDR3, the DNA is TGTGCCAGTAGTATAGGAGACAGGATTGAAAAACTGTTTTTT. Translation gives CASSIGDRIEKLFF.

This rearrangement joins TRBV19 to TRBJ2-3; the match to TRBD2 covers 9 bases. CDR3 length: 16 amino acids. Germline V gene sequence: CDR1 LNHDA, CDR2 SQIVND (reference sequence). V was pared by 2 bases and J by 1 base, with 4 bases of the junction left unmatched. CDR3 bases: TGTGCCAGTAGTATAACCCGGACTAGCGGCACAGATACGCAGTATTTT. Protein product: CASSITRTSGTDTQYF.

The CDR3 nucleotides are TGTGCCAGCAGCTTGGACTCTCTCCCTGAAGCTTTCTTT. It translates to CASSLDSLPEAFF. The chain is built from TRBV5-4 and TRBJ1-1; D is unresolved. The V end was cut by 0 bases, the J end by 6 bases, with 9 bases between. Germline CDR1 SGHNT, CDR2 YYREEE (reference sequence). The CDR3 sequence is 13 residues long.